These 26 T cell receptor beta chains were sequenced from one sample in a study of response to subunit inactivated influenza vaccine. In TCRdb, the RT-PCR reads were re-called with MiXCR into one record per CDR3 protein. The sample records roughly 150,000 distinct CDR3 sequences, approximately 11% being singletons. This specimen consisted of non-naive T cells sorted from PBMCs, obtained about 40 days after vaccination. The receptors were gathered from a man aged 45-65 years who received an inactivated influenza vaccine.

The chain uses TRBV24-1 and TRBJ2-7, with TRBD1 matching 8 bases. Per germline, CDR1 KGHDR and CDR2 SFDVKD. The CDR3 contains 13 residues. V was clipped by 7 bases and J by 6 bases; unmatched bases: 7. This chain's CDR3 is CATSTDRVSEQYF. As DNA, the CDR3 is TGTGCCACCAGCACGGACAGGGTGAGCGAGCAGTACTTC.

The V and J genes are TRBV3-1 and TRBJ1-1, with D tentatively TRBD1 (5 bases). Trimming shortened V by 3 bases and J by 1 base, and 9 bases separated the two germline ends. Germline-derived CDR1 and CDR2 are LGHDT and YNNKEL (reference sequence). CDR3 length: 14 residues. The CDR3 DNA is TGTGCCAGCAGCCAGGGGGGGAAGAACACTGAAGCTTTCTTT. Encoded protein: CASSQGGKNTEAFF.

This clonotype was observed many times. The V call is TRBV6-1, the J call TRBJ1-4, with D tentatively TRBD1 (6 bases). The CDR3 totals 15 residues. Germline CDR1 MNHNS, CDR2 SASEGT. Trimming removed 6 bases at V and 2 bases at J, with 13 bases between. CDR3 protein: CASSPGGRTNEKLFF. The DNA of the CDR3 is TGTGCCAGCAGCCCCGGGGGGCGGACTAATGAAAAACTGTTTTTT.

This CDR3 is CASSSRGVGIPGANVLTF. CDR3 nucleotides: TGTGCCAGCAGCTCCCGGGGAGTAGGAATCCCTGGGGCCAACGTCCTGACTTTC. The rearrangement links TRBV11-2 to TRBJ2-6, with D possibly TRBD2 on 5 matching bases. The V end lost 4 bases, the J end lost 2 bases, and 18 bases lay between the germline ends. The CDR3 sequence is 18 residues long. Germline-derived CDR1 and CDR2 are SGHAT and FQNNGV.

The chain couples TRBV2 to TRBJ2-2; 10 nucleotides match TRBD2. After removal of 8 bases from V and 4 bases from J, the junction contained 10 bases not matched to a gene. Germline V gene lookup returns CDR1 SNHLY and CDR2 FYNNEI. This CDR3 is built from 16 residues. The CDR3 is CASVGSGGRVTGELFF. Written as DNA, the CDR3 is TGTGCCAGCGTCGGTAGCGGGGGGCGGGTCACCGGGGAGCTGTTTTTT.

This clonotype was counted ten times or more. The chain links TRBV7-9 to TRBJ2-7; no clear D gene. The CDR3 covers 13 residues. The V and J ends lost 5 bases and 3 bases respectively, with 11 bases between them. The germline CDR1 and CDR2 sequences are SEHNR and FQNEAQ (reference sequence). CDR3 protein: CASSNTDIYEQYF. In DNA form, the CDR3 reads TGTGCCAGCAGCAACACAGATATCTACGAGCAGTACTTC.

The chain employs TRBV12-3 or TRBV12-4 and TRBJ1-6; D gene ambiguous. Trimming removed 6 bases from V and 9 bases from J, with 12 bases in between. The CDR3 consists of 13 residues. The chain's CDR3 is CASSSRESSPLHF. As DNA, the CDR3 is TGTGCCAGCAGCTCCCGGGAGAGTTCACCCCTCCACTTT.

CDR3: CASSIPGLAGYNEQFF. DNA of the CDR3: TGTGCCAGCAGCATACCGGGACTAGCGGGATACAATGAGCAGTTCTTC. The chain carries TRBV9 and TRBJ2-1; the match to TRBD2 covers 13 bases. Germline values: CDR1 SGDLS, CDR2 YYNGEE. Losses at the gene ends were 4 bases for V and 4 bases for J; bases not matched to a gene: 5. This CDR3 has 16 amino acids.

This clonotype was counted at least ten times. The chain couples TRBV29-1 to TRBJ1-2, with D perhaps TRBD1 (6 bases). The CDR3 length is 13 residues. V was clipped by 6 bases and J by 5 bases, with 16 bases between them. Germline lookup yields CDR1 SQVTM and CDR2 ANQGSEA. The chain's CDR3 is CSVRDPDRYGYTF. Written as DNA, the CDR3 is TGCAGCGTGAGAGACCCGGACAGATATGGCTACACCTTC.

V gene TRBV11-2 combines with J gene TRBJ2-7; D uncertain. CDR3 size: 12 residues. Germline CDR1 and CDR2: SGHAT and FQNNGV. Trimming pared 6 bases from V and 3 bases from J, leaving 9 bases between. DNA of the CDR3: TGTGCCAGCAGGTCCGAGGTCTACGAGCAGTACTTC. The encoded protein is CASRSEVYEQYF.

The sample holds a few counts of this clonotype. The gene calls are TRBV9 and TRBJ2-4; 7 nucleotides align to TRBD1. This CDR3 comprises 15 residues. The V segment lost 4 bases and the J segment 1 base; nucleotides outside the gene matches: 5. Germline-derived CDR1 and CDR2 are SGDLS and YYNGEE. CDR3 region: CASSPETGAKNIQYF. CDR3 nucleotide sequence: TGTGCCAGCAGCCCAGAGACAGGGGCCAAAAACATTCAGTACTTC.

This clonotype turned up a few times. The V and J genes are TRBV4-2 and TRBJ2-7; the D is unclear. Per the germline V gene, CDR1 is LGHNA and CDR2 is YNFKEQ. V shed 1 base and J shed 6 bases, with 13 bases lying between them. The CDR3 runs to 14 residues. CDR3: CASSQGQNDPEQYF. CDR3 DNA sequence: TGTGCCAGCAGCCAAGGTCAAAACGATCCCGAGCAGTACTTC.

This clonotype came up a few times. This sequence joins TRBV20-1 and TRBJ2-1; 7 bases map to TRBD2. CDR3 length: 11 residues. The germline CDR1 and CDR2 sequences are DFQATT and SNEGSKA (reference sequence). The CDR3 region is CSQRDSNEQFF. The CDR3 DNA reads TGCAGCCAGCGGGACTCCAATGAGCAGTTCTTC.

This clonotype has ten or more counts. This chain connects TRBV28 to TRBJ1-2, with 7 positions matching TRBD1. After removal of 3 bases from V and 14 bases from J, the junction contained 9 bases not matched to a gene. This CDR3 region has 12 residues. The germline V gene encodes CDR1 MDHEN and CDR2 SYDVKM. The CDR3 bases are TGTGCCAGCAGTTTCCTCGGACAGGCGGAGACCTTC. Amino acid sequence: CASSFLGQAETF.

The chain joins TRBV6-1 to TRBJ2-1; TRBD2 matches 11 bases. Germline V CDR1 and CDR2: MNHNS, SASEGT. V lost 6 bases to trimming and J lost 6 bases; unmatched junction nucleotides: 10. The CDR3 has 16 residues. CDR3 protein: CASSGLGLAEFNEQFF. Here the CDR3 DNA reads TGTGCCAGCAGCGGACTGGGACTAGCGGAATTCAATGAGCAGTTCTTC.

Only a few counts were recorded for this clonotype. The J gene is TRBJ2-1, the V gene TRBV7-2; 7 bases map to TRBD2. V shed 0 bases, J shed 4 bases, and the junction held 9 bases outside the gene matches. Per the germline V gene, CDR1 is SGHTA and CDR2 is FQGNSA. The CDR3 has 17 residues. In DNA, the CDR3 is TGTGCCAGCAGCTTAGCGTGGGCTAGCGGAGCTTACAATGAGCAGTTCTTC. Its translation: CASSLAWASGAYNEQFF.

This clonotype was detected ten times or more. The chain has TRBV28 and TRBJ2-7; either TRBD1 or TRBD2 may fit D (5 bases each). This CDR3 region has 16 residues. Germline V lookup: CDR1 MDHEN, CDR2 SYDVKM. V shed 3 bases and J shed 5 bases, with 20 bases lying between them. The CDR3 nucleotides read TGTGCCAGCAGTTTCAATCCGGGACCGGGGCTAGACGAGCAGTACTTC. This translates into CASSFNPGPGLDEQYF.

This chain links TRBV24-1 with TRBJ2-2, with D perhaps being TRBD1 or TRBD2 (6 bases each). The germline V and J ends were trimmed by 4 bases and 5 bases, with 10 bases remaining between them. Germline values: CDR1 KGHDR, CDR2 SFDVKD. CDR3 length: 14 amino acids. CDR3 DNA: TGTGCCACCAGTGACCGGGGGCAAACCGGGGAGCTGTTTTTT. Its protein is CATSDRGQTGELFF.

This clonotype was counted only a few times. The chain is built from TRBV6-1 and TRBJ1-2, with 7 bases identical to TRBD1. V lost 5 bases to trimming and J lost 8 bases; unmatched junction nucleotides: 8. The CDR3 sequence is 13 residues long. CDR1 is MNHNS, CDR2 SASEGT, per germline. CDR3 nucleotides: TGTGCCAGCAGTAAAACAGGGGTCTCGGGCTACACCTTC. Its translation: CASSKTGVSGYTF.

The gene calls are TRBV5-6 and TRBJ2-7, with D tentatively TRBD2 (6 bases). Germline loops: CDR1 SGHDT, CDR2 YYEEEE. The CDR3 totals 16 residues. V lost 3 bases, J lost 3 bases, and 19 bases lay in between. The CDR3 sequence is CASSSYWRGVGYEQYF. In DNA, the CDR3 is TGTGCCAGCAGCTCCTATTGGAGGGGAGTGGGCTACGAGCAGTACTTC.

The rearrangement links TRBV27 to TRBJ2-5; 7 nucleotides line up with TRBD1. The V and J ends lost 0 bases and 4 bases, in that order; junction bases with no gene match: 5. CDR1 and CDR2 from the germline V gene are MNHEY and SMNVEV (reference sequence). CDR3 size: 15 residues. The CDR3 DNA reads TGTGCCAGCAGTTTATCGACAGGGCCCTTAGAGACCCAGTACTTC. Amino acid sequence: CASSLSTGPLETQYF.

This clonotype was counted many times. The chain employs TRBV6-2 or TRBV6-3 and TRBJ2-1, with D unresolved. Trimming took off 0 bases at V and 7 bases at J, with 13 bases between the two ends. Germline values: CDR1 MNHEY, CDR2 SVGEGT. The CDR3 spans 15 residues. The CDR3, as DNA: TGTGCCAGCAGTTACTCTCTGACGAATCGAAATGAGCAGTTCTTC. Protein sequence: CASSYSLTNRNEQFF.

The chain is built from TRBV20-1 and TRBJ2-1; 11 nucleotides align to TRBD2. Per the germline V gene, CDR1 is DFQATT and CDR2 is SNEGSKA (reference sequence). The CDR3 has 14 amino acids. V lost 0 bases and J lost 7; bases outside the gene matches: 2. In DNA, the CDR3 is TGCAGTGCTAGAGATCTAGCGGGGGGAAATGAGCAGTTCTTC. It translates to CSARDLAGGNEQFF.

There are many counts of this clonotype. The rearrangement joins TRBV7-2 to TRBJ2-7; D ambiguous. Trimming removed 5 bases at V and 4 bases at J, with 9 bases between. The CDR3 runs to 12 residues. CDR1 and CDR2 (germline): SGHTA, FQGNSA. DNA of the CDR3: TGTGCCAGCAGCATTAGCCGGTACGAGCAGTACTTC. Encoded protein: CASSISRYEQYF.

This clonotype was observed a few times. This sequence joins TRBV7-2 and TRBJ2-5, with a weak D call TRBD2 (6 bases). Trimming took off 5 bases at V and 6 bases at J, with 10 bases between the two ends. From germline, CDR1 is SGHTA and CDR2 FQGNSA. CDR3 size: 12 residues. CDR3 protein: CASSHGGKTQYF. The CDR3 nucleotides read TGTGCCAGCAGCCACGGCGGGAAGACCCAGTACTTC.

In its sample, this clonotype was seen many times. The chain links TRBV12-3 or TRBV12-4 to TRBJ1-6; D perhaps matches TRBD1 (5 bases). V was clipped by 4 bases and J by 8 bases, with 15 bases between them. The CDR3 is 15 amino acids. Here the CDR3 reads CASSSQGRKHSPLHF. The CDR3 bases are TGTGCCAGCAGTTCCCAGGGCAGGAAGCATTCACCCCTCCACTTT.